The text below deals with one TCR beta chain. Its target is not known. The sample is drawn from a study of a mutant IDH1 vaccine in newly diagnosed glioma. Study context: Patients got radiotherapy, temozolomide, or both beforehand, and most got both. The study, taken as a whole, reports: Seemingly, top peripheral T cell clonotype changes bore no relation to pseudoprogression.

CDR3 length equals 15 residues. The trim removed 4 bases at V and 5 bases at J, leaving 7 bases unmatched. Germline V gene data show CDR1 as SGHRS and CDR2 as YFSETQ. Stated time point: week 5, during vaccination. Each dose of the vaccine consisted of 300 ug of mutant IDH1 20-mer peptide, with topical imiquimod. Method: immunoSEQ multiplex PCR; TCRdb's copy keeps in-frame clones and lacks some. The data contain 50,000 or so clones, about 88% of them singletons. The chain links TRBV5-1 to TRBJ2-1; 9 nucleotides line up with TRBD1. The sequence was collected from a woman in her forties or fifties with glioma. Source: PBMCs, taken from a glioma patient whose treatment included an IDH1 peptide vaccine. The CDR3 spells CASSHTGGNDNEQFF. In DNA form, the CDR3 reads TGCGCCAGCAGCCATACAGGGGGCAACGACAATGAGCAGTTCTTC. Complete variable domain (other parts from reference TRBV5-1 and TRBJ2-1): KAGVTQTPRYLIKTRGQQVTLSCSPISGHRSVSWYQQTPGQGLQFLFEYFSETQRNKGNFPGRFSGRQFSNSRSEMNVSTLELGDSALYLCASSHTGGNDNEQFFGPGTRLTVL.